Shown below are 5 T cell receptor beta chains from a single sample sequenced in a study of T cell responses to AZD1222 COVID-19 vaccine. Repertoires were generated with immunoSEQ multiplex PCR, while TCRdb's copy carries only in-frame clones and drops some. The sample records roughly 100,000 clones, 85% to 90% being singletons. This specimen was peripheral blood, taken 28 days after the second AZD1222 dose. These TCRs come from an adult who received the AZD1222 COVID-19 vaccine.

This rearrangement joins TRBV19 to TRBJ2-7; D remains unclear. The germline CDR1 and CDR2 sequences are LNHDA and SQIVND (reference sequence). CDR3 length: 17 residues. V lost 1 base to trimming and J lost 0 bases, with 16 bases between them. CDR3 nucleotides: TGTGCCAGTAGTATAGGACTCTCGACCATAAGCTCCTACGAGCAGTACTTC. Protein: CASSIGLSTISSYEQYF.

The chain uses TRBV24-1 and TRBJ1-1; D unresolved. The CDR3 covers 13 residues. Deletions cut 4 bases from V and 4 bases from J, with 9 bases between. Germline assignment: CDR1 KGHDR and CDR2 SFDVKD. The chain's CDR3 is CATSDGGITEAFF. The CDR3 DNA reads as TGTGCCACCAGTGACGGAGGGATCACTGAAGCTTTCTTT.

This chain joins TRBV7-2 and TRBJ2-3; TRBD2 agrees at 13 bases. This CDR3 has 16 amino acids. Germline CDR1 and CDR2: SGHTA and FQGNSA. J lost 6 bases, V lost 3 bases, and 6 bases had no gene match. Written as DNA, the CDR3 is TGTGCCAGCAGCTTTACTAGCGGGAGGGCCGGGGATACGCAGTATTTT. This sequence encodes CASSFTSGRAGDTQYF.

The gene calls are TRBV7-8 and TRBJ2-1; D is undetermined. The CDR3 spans 14 residues. V was shortened by 1 base and J by 5 bases, with 9 bases between the two germline ends. Germline V gene data show CDR1 as SGHVS and CDR2 as FQNEAQ. The CDR3 DNA sequence: TGTGCCAGCAGCTTAGATGGTGCCAACAATGAGCAGTTCTTC. Protein product: CASSLDGANNEQFF.

This clone came up a few times. The chain's CDR3 is CASSQGIRGSYNEQFF. CDR3 coding DNA: TGTGCCAGCAGCCAAGGAATACGGGGGTCCTACAATGAGCAGTTCTTC. The chain combines TRBV14 with TRBJ2-1, with D tentatively TRBD2 (6 bases). The V end lost 1 base, the J end lost 1 base, and 11 bases lay between the germline ends. This CDR3 comprises 16 residues. Germline assignment: CDR1 SGHDN and CDR2 FVKESK.